This T cell receptor beta chain stems from a study of T-cell reconstitution after alpha-beta-depleted transplantation in children. General study results and limits: There were some patients whose high TCRbeta diversity at day 60 came from surviving recipient T cells and thymic progenitors. Reported findings indicate that, about two months after transplant, alpha-beta T cells came from several hundred expanded clones, which were derived from non-depleted graft cells.

As concerns this clonotype: Its antigen is undetermined.

Germline CDR1 is SNHLY and CDR2 is FYNNEI. The CDR3 extends over 21 amino acids. The junction had 14 bases not matched to a gene; V was cut back by 4 bases and J by 0 bases. Using unique molecular identifiers, the investigators prepared the TCRbeta library. TCRdb re-called the PCR reads with MiXCR, one entry per CDR3 protein. The repertoire holds about 900,000 distinct CDR3 sequences, with less than 30% as singletons. The chain joins TRBV2 to TRBJ2-1; TRBD2 matches at 14 bases. The material sequenced was PBMCs, mostly from graft donor cells, taken 360 days after TCRalphabeta/CD19-depleted stem cell transplant. This receptor was obtained from a boy less than two years old who had a stem cell transplant for SCID, so the T cells may come from the graft donor. The CDR3 sequence is CASSVPGTSGGPKSSYNEQFF. The CDR3 DNA follows: TGTGCCAGCAGTGTACCCGGGACTAGCGGGGGTCCGAAGAGCTCCTACAATGAGCAGTTCTTC.